This T cell receptor (beta chain) was captured by sequencing in a study of identical twins. A universal primer site arose from template switching, and cDNA bore unique molecular identifiers. TCRdb reanalysed the 5' RACE reads using MiXCR and keeps one entry per CDR3 protein. This table holds under 250,000 distinct CDR3 sequences, roughly 7.5% found once. With regard to this clonotype: Its antigen is unknown.

Study findings and constraints: High-abundance cord blood beta clonotypes had fewer insertions; memory repertoires showed none. The study drew conclusions from cross-sectional statistical analysis, not from following the same donors.

Trimming took off 6 bases at V and 0 bases at J, with 12 bases between the two ends. The CDR3 sequence is 14 residues long. Germline lookup yields CDR1 SGHTA and CDR2 FQGNSA. Healthy Caucasians made up all donors. The sample was also linked to a second study, of yellow fever vaccine responses in identical twins.

Sequencing was done on a sample of CD8+ T cells sorted from blood. This clonotype originated in a woman younger than 35 in good health. The chain is built from TRBV7-2 and TRBJ2-7; D remains ambiguous. The CDR3 nucleotides are TGTGCCAGCAGATTTGCGGATAGCTCCTACGAGCAGTACTTC. Translation gives CASRFADSSYEQYF.